The clone carrying this T cell receptor (beta chain) was seen more than once but under ten times. The record originates from a study of patients and donors after allogeneic stem cell transplantation. Looked up from germline, CDR1 is SGHAT and CDR2 is FQNNGV. The CDR3 consists of 18 residues. The V end was cut by 2 bases, the J end by 3 bases, with 19 bases between. TCRdb itself ran the RT-PCR reads through MiXCR, one entry per CDR3 protein. The repertoire holds about 960,000 distinct CDR3 sequences, with about a sixth as singletons. The receptor's source is a human donor who was either an allogeneic HSCT recipient or a stem cell or donor lymphocyte infusion donor (not recorded which). It is not recorded whose cells these are; they may come from a transplant donor. The chain uses TRBV11-2 and TRBJ2-2; D gene uncertain. Sequencing was carried out using blood, either unsorted or a sorted T cell fraction (not recorded which). The CDR3 here is CASSLNMFYEADTGELFF. As DNA, the CDR3 is TGTGCCAGCAGCTTAAATATGTTCTACGAGGCGGACACCGGGGAGCTGTTTTTT. The whole variable domain, remainder taken from reference TRBV11-2 and TRBJ2-2, is EAGVAQSPRYKIIEKRQSVAFWCNPISGHATLYWYQQILGQGPKLLIQFQNNGVVDDSQLPKDRFSAERLKGVDSTLKIQPAKLEDSAVYLCASSLNMFYEADTGELFFGEGSRLTVL.